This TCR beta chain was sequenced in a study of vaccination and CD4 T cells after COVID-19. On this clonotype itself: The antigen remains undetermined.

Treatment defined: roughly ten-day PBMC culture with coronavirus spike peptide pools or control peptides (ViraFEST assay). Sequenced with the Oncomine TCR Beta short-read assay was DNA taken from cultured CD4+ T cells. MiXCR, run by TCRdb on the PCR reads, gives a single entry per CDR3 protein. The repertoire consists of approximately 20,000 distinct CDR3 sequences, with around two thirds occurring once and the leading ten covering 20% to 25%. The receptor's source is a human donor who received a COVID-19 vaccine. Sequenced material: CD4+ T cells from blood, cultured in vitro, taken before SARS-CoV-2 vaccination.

CDR3 in DNA: TGTGCCAGCAGTTATGGGCGTTGGAACACTGAAGCTTTCTTT. Translated: CASSYGRWNTEAFF. The chain couples TRBV6-5 to TRBJ1-1; no reliable D call. V lost 3 bases and J 1 base, leaving 9 bases between the germline ends. The CDR3 runs to 14 residues. Germline CDR1 MNHEY, CDR2 SVGAGI.